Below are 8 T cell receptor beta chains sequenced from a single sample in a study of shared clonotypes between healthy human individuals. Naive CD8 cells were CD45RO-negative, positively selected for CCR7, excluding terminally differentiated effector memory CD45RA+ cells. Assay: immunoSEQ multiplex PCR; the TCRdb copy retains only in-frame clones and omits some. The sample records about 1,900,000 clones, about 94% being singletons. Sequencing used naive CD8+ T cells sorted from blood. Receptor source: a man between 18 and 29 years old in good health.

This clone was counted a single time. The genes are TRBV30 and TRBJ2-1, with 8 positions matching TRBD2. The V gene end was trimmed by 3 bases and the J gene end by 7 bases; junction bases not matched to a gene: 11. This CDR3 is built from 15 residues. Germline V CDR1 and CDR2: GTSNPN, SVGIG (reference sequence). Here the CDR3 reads CAWSPGGVMRNEQFF. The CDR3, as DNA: TGTGCCTGGAGCCCGGGGGGGGTCATGAGGAATGAGCAGTTCTTC.

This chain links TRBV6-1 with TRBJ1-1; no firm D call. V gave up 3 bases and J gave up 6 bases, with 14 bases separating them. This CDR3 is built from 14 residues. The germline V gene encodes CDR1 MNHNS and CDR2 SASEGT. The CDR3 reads CASSDPSWVAEAFF. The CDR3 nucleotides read TGTGCCAGCAGTGATCCTTCTTGGGTTGCTGAAGCTTTCTTT.

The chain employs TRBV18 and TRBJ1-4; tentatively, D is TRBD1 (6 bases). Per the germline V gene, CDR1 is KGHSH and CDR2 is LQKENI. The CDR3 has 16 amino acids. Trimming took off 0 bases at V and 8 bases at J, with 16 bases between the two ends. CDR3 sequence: CASSPPRKGVGEKLFF. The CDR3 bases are TGTGCCAGCTCACCACCGAGGAAGGGGGTCGGCGAAAAACTGTTTTTT.

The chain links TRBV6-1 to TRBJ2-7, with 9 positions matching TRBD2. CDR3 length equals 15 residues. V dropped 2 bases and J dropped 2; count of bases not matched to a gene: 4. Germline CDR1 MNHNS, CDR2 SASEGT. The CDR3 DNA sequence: TGTGCCAGCAGTGAAATTGCTAGCGGGACCTACGAGCAGTACTTC. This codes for CASSEIASGTYEQYF.

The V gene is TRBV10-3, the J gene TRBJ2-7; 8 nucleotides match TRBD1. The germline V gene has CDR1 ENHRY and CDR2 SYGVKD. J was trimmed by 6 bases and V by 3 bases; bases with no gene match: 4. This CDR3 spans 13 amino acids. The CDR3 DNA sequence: TGTGCCATCAGTGACTCAGGGGGCTCCGAGCAGTACTTC. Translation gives CAISDSGGSEQYF.

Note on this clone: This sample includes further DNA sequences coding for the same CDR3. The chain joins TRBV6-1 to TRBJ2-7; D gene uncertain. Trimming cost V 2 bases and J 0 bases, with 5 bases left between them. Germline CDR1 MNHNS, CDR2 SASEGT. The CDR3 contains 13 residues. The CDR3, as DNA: TGTGCCAGCAGTGAACGCAGCTCCTACGAGCAGTACTTC. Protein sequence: CASSERSSYEQYF.

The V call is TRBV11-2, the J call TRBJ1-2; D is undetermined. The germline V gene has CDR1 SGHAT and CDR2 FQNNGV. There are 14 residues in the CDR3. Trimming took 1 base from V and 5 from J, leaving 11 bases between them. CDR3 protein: CASSLVDQAYGYTF. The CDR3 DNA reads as TGTGCCAGCAGCTTAGTGGACCAGGCTTATGGCTACACCTTC. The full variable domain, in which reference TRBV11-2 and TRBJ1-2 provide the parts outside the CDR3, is EAGVAQSPRYKIIEKRQSVAFWCNPISGHATLYWYQQILGQGPKLLIQFQNNGVVDDSQLPKDRFSAERLKGVDSTLKIQPAKLEDSAVYLCASSLVDQAYGYTFGSGTRLTVV.

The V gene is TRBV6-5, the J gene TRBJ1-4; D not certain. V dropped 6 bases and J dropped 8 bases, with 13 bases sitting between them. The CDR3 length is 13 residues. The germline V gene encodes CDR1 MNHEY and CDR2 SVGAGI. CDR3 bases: TGTGCCAGCAGGCCTGGACCCTTCGAAAAACTGTTTTTT. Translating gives CASRPGPFEKLFF.